The T cell receptor (beta chain) under discussion was sequenced for a study of patients and donors after allogeneic stem cell transplantation. TCRdb analysed the RT-PCR reads with MiXCR anew, one entry per CDR3 protein. Of about 110,000 distinct CDR3 sequences listed, around 36% are singletons. CDR3 length: 17 amino acids. The V and J ends lost 4 bases and 2 bases respectively, with 22 bases between them. CDR1 is SGDLS and CDR2 is YYNGEE in the germline V gene. The receptor's source is a human donor who was either an allogeneic HSCT recipient or a stem cell or donor lymphocyte infusion donor (not recorded which). It is not recorded whose cells these are; they may come from a transplant donor. Sequencing input: blood, either unsorted or a sorted T cell fraction (not recorded which). The chain recombines TRBV9 with TRBJ2-7, with D perhaps given as TRBD1 or TRBD2 (5 bases each). CDR3 nucleotides: TGTGCCAGCAGCCTTGGGACCTCAACCGTGCCGGCCTACGAGCAGTACTTC. Encoded protein: CASSLGTSTVPAYEQYF.